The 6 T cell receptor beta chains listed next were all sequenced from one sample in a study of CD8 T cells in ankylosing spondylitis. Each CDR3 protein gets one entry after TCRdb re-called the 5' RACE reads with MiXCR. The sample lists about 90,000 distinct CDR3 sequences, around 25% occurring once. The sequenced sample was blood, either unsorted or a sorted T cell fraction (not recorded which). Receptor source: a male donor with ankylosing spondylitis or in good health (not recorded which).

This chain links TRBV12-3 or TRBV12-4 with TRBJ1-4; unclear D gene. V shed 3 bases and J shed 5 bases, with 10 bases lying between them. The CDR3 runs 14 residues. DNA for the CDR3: TGTGCCAGCAGTTTCCGTTCCGAAAATGAAAAACTGTTTTTT. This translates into CASSFRSENEKLFF.

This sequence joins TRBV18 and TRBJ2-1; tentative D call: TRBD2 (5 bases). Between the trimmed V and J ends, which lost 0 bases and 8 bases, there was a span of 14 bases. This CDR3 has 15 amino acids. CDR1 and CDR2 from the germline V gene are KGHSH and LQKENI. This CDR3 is CASSPPGLFGYEQFF. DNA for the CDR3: TGTGCCAGCTCACCACCAGGACTTTTCGGGTATGAGCAGTTCTTC.

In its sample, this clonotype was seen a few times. The CDR3 reads CASSLRLGGRYNEQFF. In DNA, the CDR3 is TGTGCCAGCAGCCTTAGGCTGGGGGGCCGCTACAATGAGCAGTTCTTC. The chain carries TRBV14 and TRBJ2-1; either TRBD1 or TRBD2 may supply D (6 bases each). In germline, CDR1 is SGHDN, CDR2 FVKESK. Trimming pared 4 bases from V and 3 bases from J, leaving 16 bases between. The CDR3 has 16 residues.

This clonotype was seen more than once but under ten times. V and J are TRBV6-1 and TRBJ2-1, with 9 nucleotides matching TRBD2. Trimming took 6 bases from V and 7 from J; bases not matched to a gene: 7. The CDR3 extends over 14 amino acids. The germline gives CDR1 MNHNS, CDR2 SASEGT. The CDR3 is CASRRSSGTNEQFF. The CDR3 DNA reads TGTGCCAGCAGGCGATCTAGCGGGACGAATGAGCAGTTCTTC.

CDR3 sequence reads: CASFGFIEAFF. The CDR3 bases are TGTGCCAGCTTCGGGTTTATTGAAGCTTTCTTT. V is TRBV7-2 and J is TRBJ1-1; no clear D. Germline lookup yields CDR1 SGHTA and CDR2 FQGNSA. V was trimmed by 8 bases and J by 7 bases, leaving 11 bases between them. The CDR3 runs to 11 residues.

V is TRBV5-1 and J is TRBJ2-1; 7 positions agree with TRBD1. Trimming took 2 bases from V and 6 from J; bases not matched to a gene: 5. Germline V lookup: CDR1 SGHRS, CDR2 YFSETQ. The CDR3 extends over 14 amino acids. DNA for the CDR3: TGCGCCAGCAGCTTTGAGGGGGCTCTCAATGAGCAGTTCTTC. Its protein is CASSFEGALNEQFF.